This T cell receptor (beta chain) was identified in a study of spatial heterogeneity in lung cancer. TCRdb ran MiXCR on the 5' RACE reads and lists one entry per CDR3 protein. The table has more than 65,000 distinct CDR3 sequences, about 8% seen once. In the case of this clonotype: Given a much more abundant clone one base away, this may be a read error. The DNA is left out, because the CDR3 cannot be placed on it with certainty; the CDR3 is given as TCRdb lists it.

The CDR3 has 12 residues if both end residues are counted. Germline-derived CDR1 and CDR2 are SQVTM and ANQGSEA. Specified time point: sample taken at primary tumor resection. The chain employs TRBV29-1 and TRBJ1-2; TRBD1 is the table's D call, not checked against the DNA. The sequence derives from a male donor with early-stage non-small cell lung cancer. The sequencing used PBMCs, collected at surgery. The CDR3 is CSVVGQGNGHTF.